These 5 T cell receptor beta chains were sequenced from one sample in a study of cytomegalovirus exposure and HLA in healthy donors. With 60 Vbeta and 13 Jbeta primers, the PCR was carried out. The data were produced by immunoSEQ multiplex PCR, yet TCRdb's version contains in-frame clones alone and is incomplete. The sample lists fewer than 250,000 clones; about nine tenths were seen once. The sample was PBMCs. Source of these receptors: a boy younger than 10 in good health and CMV-seronegative.

The CDR3 is CASRESGRALGEQFF. The DNA of the CDR3 is TGTGCCAGCAGGGAGAGCGGGAGGGCTCTAGGAGAGCAGTTCTTC. The V gene is TRBV28, the J gene TRBJ2-1; 10 bases agree with TRBD2. V gave up 6 bases and J gave up 10 bases; unmatched junction bases: 12. Germline V gene sequence: CDR1 MDHEN, CDR2 SYDVKM. CDR3 length: 15 amino acids. The full variable domain, rest sourced from reference TRBV28 and TRBJ2-1, is DVKVTQSSRYLVKRTGEKVFLECVQDMDHENMFWYRQDPGLGLRLIYFSYDVKMKEKGDIPEGYSVSREKKERFSLILESASTNQTSMYLCASRESGRALGEQFFGPGTRLTVL.

The rearrangement links TRBV12-5 to TRBJ2-4; TRBD2 is a possible D gene (6 bases). Per the germline V gene, CDR1 is LGHNT and CDR2 is FRNRAP. The V gene lost 5 bases and the J gene lost 1 base, with 18 bases spanning the gap. The CDR3 has 17 amino acids. CDR3 sequence: CASGLIPGRGAKNIQYF. The CDR3 bases are TGTGCTAGTGGTCTAATACCGGGACGGGGGGCCAAAAACATTCAGTACTTC.

The rearrangement uses TRBV10-3 and TRBJ1-1, with TRBD1 matching over 9 bases. Looked up from germline, CDR1 is ENHRY and CDR2 is SYGVKD. V gave up 10 bases and J gave up 5 bases; unmatched junction bases: 8. The CDR3 totals 13 residues. CDR3 bases: TGTGCCACCGTTCGGACAGGGGTGACTGAAGCTTTCTTT. Protein: CATVRTGVTEAFF.

The V call is TRBV7-2, the J call TRBJ2-3; the match to TRBD2 covers 8 bases. V lost 2 bases to trimming and J lost 5 bases; unmatched junction nucleotides: 6. The CDR3 is 15 residues long. In germline, CDR1 is SGHTA, CDR2 FQGNSA. CDR3 in DNA: TGTGCCAGCAGCTTAACCGGGGGGGCCCTAGATACGCAGTATTTT. This encodes CASSLTGGALDTQYF. Looking up the rest from reference TRBV7-2 and TRBJ2-3 gives the full variable domain: GAGVSQSPSNKVTEKGKDVELRCDPISGHTALYWYRQSLGQGLEFLIYFQGNSAPDKSGLPSDRFSAERTGGSVSTLTIQRTQQEDSAVYLCASSLTGGALDTQYFGPGTRLTVL.

The chain links TRBV7-2 to TRBJ2-1; perhaps TRBD2 as D (7 bases). The CDR3 spans 13 residues. V was trimmed by 8 bases and J by 15 bases, leaving 23 bases between them. Germline CDR1 and CDR2: SGHTA and FQGNSA. In DNA, the CDR3 is TGTGCCAGCGCCCTTTACGCGGGGGCCGATGCGTTCTTC. Translating gives CASALYAGADAFF.